Listed below are T cell receptor beta chains from one sample, sequenced in a study of T cells in Graves' hyperthyroidism and ophthalmopathy. TCRdb fed the multiplex PCR reads into MiXCR, producing one record per CDR3 protein. The repertoire holds 490,000 or so distinct CDR3 sequences, with around 15% as singletons. The sample was blood. All receptors derive from a woman in her twenties or thirties with Graves' ophthalmopathy. Both conserved end residues are part of each CDR3. The D gene is left open where the match is weak. Not all rows give a size; the values are once, few, many and, for expanded clones, a class.

size	V	D	J	CDR3	DNA
-	TRBV4-1	TRBD1	TRBJ2-7	CASSQRHLFGTGGAEQYF	TGCGCCAGCAGCCAACGGCATTTGTTTGGGACAGGGGGCGCGGAGCAGTACTTC
many	TRBV20-1	-	TRBJ1-5	CSARDPTIPNQPQHF	TGCAGTGCTAGAGATCCGACGATCCCCAATCAGCCCCAGCATTTT
-	TRBV7-7	-	TRBJ2-5	CASSLVITETQYF	TGTGCTAGCAGCTTAGTAATAACCGAGACCCAGTACTTC
few	TRBV7-2	TRBD1	TRBJ1-4	CASSQRTGASNEKLFF	TGTGCCAGCAGCCAGAGGACAGGGGCATCTAATGAAAAACTGTTTTTT
many	TRBV7-6	-	TRBJ2-7	CASSFGRGRTGMTYEQYF	TGTGCCAGCAGCTTTGGGAGGGGAAGAACAGGGATGACTTACGAGCAGTACTTC
many	TRBV11-1	-	TRBJ2-7	CASSFPASGYEQYF	TGTGCCAGCAGCTTTCCAGCGTCTGGCTACGAGCAGTACTTC
many	TRBV20-1	-	TRBJ1-5	CSAPEEPNQPQHF	TGCAGTGCCCCTGAGGAGCCGAATCAGCCCCAGCATTTT
many	TRBV3-1	-	TRBJ2-7	CASSQDAWGEAGPYEQYF	TGTGCCAGCAGCCAAGATGCGTGGGGTGAAGCGGGCCCCTACGAGCAGTACTTC
few	TRBV7-2	TRBD1	TRBJ1-1	CASSPGQASSEAFF	TGTGCCAGCAGCCCTGGACAGGCGTCGTCAGAGGCTTTCTTT
-	TRBV5-1	TRBD2	TRBJ2-2	CASSSGLAGRTGELFF	TGCGCCAGCAGCTCCGGACTAGCGGGTCGCACCGGGGAGCTGTTTTTT
-	TRBV3-1	-	TRBJ2-7	CASSPAVGTPLNMVYEQYF	TGTGCCAGCAGCCCGGCCGTGGGGACGCCACTAAACATGGTCTACGAGCAGTACTTC
-	TRBV18	TRBD1	TRBJ2-2	CASSPANRGSDTGELFF	TGTGCCAGCTCACCGGCGAACAGGGGGTCGGACACCGGGGAGCTGTTTTTT
few	TRBV30	TRBD2	TRBJ2-2	CAWTSGLAGVTGELFF	TGTGCCTGGACCAGCGGACTAGCGGGAGTAACCGGGGAGCTGTTTTTT
many	TRBV20-1	-	TRBJ2-5	CSASSRQLFQETQYF	TGCAGTGCTAGTAGTCGACAGCTTTTCCAAGAGACCCAGTACTTC
-	TRBV6-5	TRBD2	TRBJ2-7	CASSYPTGDGTGLAGGPHEQYF	TGTGCCAGCAGTTACCCGACCGGGGACGGAACCGGACTAGCGGGAGGGCCCCACGAGCAGTACTTC
many	TRBV20-1	-	TRBJ1-5	CSARASDTNQPQHF	TGCAGTGCTAGAGCCTCGGACACGAATCAGCCCCAGCATTTT
few	TRBV28	TRBD1	TRBJ2-1	CASSAQGAGAYNEQFF	TGTGCCAGCAGCGCACAGGGGGCTGGGGCCTACAATGAGCAGTTCTTC
few	TRBV11-2	TRBD1	TRBJ1-5	CASSSGTGTVYEAQHF	TGTGCCAGCAGCTCTGGGACCGGGACAGTATATGAGGCCCAGCATTTT
many	TRBV30	-	TRBJ1-5	CAWSRGFNQPQHF	TGTGCCTGGAGTCGGGGGTTTAATCAGCCCCAGCATTTT
many	TRBV5-1	-	TRBJ2-6	CASSLVAGSGANVLTF	TGCGCCAGCAGCTTGGTGGCCGGCTCTGGGGCCAACGTCCTGACTTTC
-	TRBV5-4	TRBD2	TRBJ2-1	CASSSYSGRAHHNDQFF	TGTGCCAGCAGCTCATATAGCGGGAGGGCCCATCACAATGATCAGTTCTTC
-	TRBV4-3	-	TRBJ2-1	CASSQDLGGNEQFF	TGCGCCAGCAGCCAAGATCTCGGCGGGAATGAGCAGTTCTTC
-	TRBV28	TRBD1	TRBJ1-4	CASRAPGGNEKLFF	TGTGCCAGCAGGGCCCCAGGGGGGAATGAAAAACTGTTTTTT
few	TRBV20-1	TRBD2	TRBJ2-7	CSAYGTNWGEQYF	TGCAGTGCCTACGGGACTAATTGGGGCGAGCAGTACTTC
many	TRBV14	TRBD1	TRBJ2-7	CASSRDRAEQYF	TGTGCCAGCAGCCGCGACAGGGCCGAGCAGTACTTC
-	TRBV7-9	-	TRBJ1-1	CASSHSLRGGNTEAFF	TGTGCCAGCAGCCATTCCTTACGGGGGGGGAACACTGAAGCTTTCTTT
-	TRBV20-1	-	TRBJ2-6	CSARDSRGPSGANVLTF	TGCAGTGCTAGAGATTCTCGGGGTCCTTCTGGGGCCAACGTCCTGACTTTC
-	TRBV19	TRBD1	TRBJ1-5	CASRSRDRGSNQPQHF	TGTGCCAGTAGATCTCGGGACAGGGGAAGCAATCAGCCCCAGCATTTT
-	TRBV28	-	TRBJ2-4	CVSSLVRVALAKNIQYF	TGTGTCAGCAGTTTAGTCAGGGTGGCCCTTGCCAAAAACATTCAGTACTTC
-	TRBV5-1	TRBD2	TRBJ2-7	CASSFGTLAAYEQYF	TGCGCCAGCAGCTTTGGAACACTAGCGGCTTACGAGCAGTACTTC
few	TRBV24-1	-	TRBJ2-7	CATSEAGREQYF	TGTGCCACCAGTGAGGCAGGGAGGGAGCAGTACTTC
-	TRBV20-1	-	TRBJ2-6	CSARDQGLPHSGANVLTF	TGCAGTGCTAGAGATCAAGGGCTTCCGCACTCTGGGGCCAACGTCCTGACTTTC
-	TRBV20-1	-	TRBJ1-3	CSARDHGSGNTIYF	TGCAGTGCTAGAGACCACGGCTCTGGAAACACCATATATTTT
-	TRBV28	-	TRBJ2-3	CASSTQLRDTKYF	TGTGCCAGCAGTACCCAACTACGGGACACGAAGTATTTT
-	TRBV20-1	-	TRBJ1-6	CSAIQAGTVASPLHF	TGCAGTGCTATTCAGGCGGGGACCGTGGCTTCACCCCTCCACTTT
-	TRBV28	-	TRBJ2-6	CASSSWLQSSGANVLTF	TGTGCCAGCAGTTCGTGGCTGCAAAGCTCTGGGGCCAACGTCCTGACTTTC
many	TRBV19	TRBD1	TRBJ2-7	CASSEQGAAGYEQYF	TGTGCCAGTAGTGAACAGGGGGCGGCGGGGTACGAGCAGTACTTC
-	TRBV6-1	TRBD1	TRBJ1-5	CASSPGTGLRPQHF	TGTGCCAGCAGTCCCGGGACAGGGTTGAGGCCCCAGCATTTT
-	TRBV6-1	TRBD2	TRBJ2-5	CASGRAAETQYF	TGTGCCAGCGGGAGGGCCGCAGAGACCCAGTACTTC
few	TRBV28	TRBD1	TRBJ2-3	CAGSFLDRGQPDTQYF	TGTGCCGGCAGCTTTCTGGACAGGGGGCAACCAGATACGCAGTATTTT
many	TRBV18	-	TRBJ2-1	CASSTTGFEQFF	TGTGCCAGCTCAACGACAGGATTTGAGCAGTTCTTC
few	TRBV25-1	-	TRBJ1-6	CASRDPKTLHSPLHF	TGTGCCAGCAGGGACCCGAAGACCTTACATTCACCCCTCCACTTT
-	TRBV12-3/TRBV12-4	-	TRBJ2-7	CASSFSKNYEQYF	TGTGCCAGCAGTTTTTCTAAGAACTACGAGCAGTACTTC
many	TRBV7-2	-	TRBJ2-3	CASSLLLSGDTQYF	TGTGCCAGCAGCTTACTACTCTCGGGAGATACGCAGTATTTT
few	TRBV6-5	-	TRBJ2-2	CAGGEDTGELFF	TGTGCCGGAGGGGAGGACACCGGGGAGCTGTTTTTT
-	TRBV20-1	TRBD2	TRBJ2-1	CSASTSGRGYNEQFF	TGCAGTGCTAGCACTAGCGGGAGGGGTTACAATGAGCAGTTCTTC
many	TRBV29-1	TRBD1	TRBJ2-7	CSAGQNYEQYF	TGCAGCGCGGGACAGAACTACGAGCAGTACTTC
many	TRBV6-2/TRBV6-3	-	TRBJ2-2	CASSPASDNTGELFF	TGTGCCAGCAGTCCGGCCTCCGATAACACCGGGGAGCTGTTTTTT
-	TRBV29-1	TRBD1	TRBJ1-2	CSVEDRGQNYGYTF	TGCAGCGTTGAAGATCGGGGACAGAACTATGGCTACACCTTC
-	TRBV20-1	-	TRBJ2-3	CSARVPRAGRSDTQYF	TGCAGTGCTAGAGTTCCTAGGGCGGGAAGGTCAGATACGCAGTATTTT
few	TRBV20-1	TRBD2	TRBJ2-1	CSASAGGGGGNEQFF	TGCAGTGCTAGTGCGGGAGGTGGCGGGGGCAATGAGCAGTTCTTC
-	TRBV9	-	TRBJ2-3	CASSVAGLRPDTQYF	TGTGCCAGCAGCGTAGCCGGTTTGAGACCAGATACGCAGTATTTT
-	TRBV24-1	TRBD1	TRBJ2-2	CATSVQGVPGELFF	TGTGCCACCAGTGTTCAGGGGGTCCCCGGGGAGCTGTTTTTT
-	TRBV19	-	TRBJ2-5	CASSQGWETQYF	TGTGCCAGTAGTCAGGGTTGGGAGACCCAGTACTTC
few	TRBV5-8	TRBD2	TRBJ2-7	CASWTSSYEQYF	TGTGCCAGCTGGACTAGCTCCTACGAGCAGTACTTC